The 23 T cell receptor beta chains in this list originate from one sample, sequenced in a study of T cells in Graves' hyperthyroidism and ophthalmopathy. What was amplified from RNA transcripts were TCR beta CDR3 regions. A set of HTBI primers served as the primers for a first-round RT-PCR of the TCR CDR3. TCRdb analysed the multiplex PCR reads with MiXCR anew, one entry per CDR3 protein. The table shows approximately 610,000 distinct CDR3 sequences, with about 15% occurring only once. Sequencing was carried out using blood. These receptors were obtained from a middle-aged woman with Graves' ophthalmopathy.

The gene calls are TRBV9 and TRBJ2-7, with D uncertain. Germline CDR1 reads SGDLS; CDR2 reads YYNGEE. V was trimmed by 0 bases and J by 1 base, leaving 11 bases between them. This CDR3 has 15 amino acids. The CDR3 nucleotides are TGTGCCAGCAGCGTAGGACCGGATCCTTCCTACGAGCAGTACTTC. Protein product: CASSVGPDPSYEQYF.

This clonotype occurred many times. The chain recombines TRBV7-2 with TRBJ2-5, with D perhaps matching TRBD2 (6 bases). Between the trimmed V and J ends, which lost 4 bases and 2 bases, there was a span of 14 bases. CDR3 length equals 15 residues. Germline V gene lookup returns CDR1 SGHTA and CDR2 FQGNSA. CDR3 residues: CASSSYSSVQETQYF. Here the CDR3 DNA reads TGTGCCAGCAGCTCCTATTCTAGCGTGCAAGAGACCCAGTACTTC.

The chain couples TRBV30 to TRBJ2-5; 9 nucleotides align to TRBD1. The junction had 4 bases not matched to a gene; V was cut back by 3 bases and J by 5 bases. The CDR3 spans 13 residues. Germline CDR1 is GTSNPN and CDR2 is SVGIG (reference sequence). CDR3 sequence: CAWRQGAKETQYF. Written as DNA, the CDR3 is TGTGCCTGGAGACAGGGGGCGAAGGAGACCCAGTACTTC.

This clonotype was seen ten or more times. The rearrangement uses TRBV2 and TRBJ2-7; D ambiguous. Germline CDR1 is SNHLY and CDR2 is FYNNEI. V lost 7 bases and J lost 2, with 9 bases in between. This CDR3 has 12 amino acids. Written as DNA, the CDR3 is TGTGCCAGCATAGATAGGGCCTACGAGCAGTACTTC. This codes for CASIDRAYEQYF.

The chain links TRBV4-2 to TRBJ2-3; 8 bases line up with TRBD1. The CDR3 is 16 residues long. Looked up from germline, CDR1 is LGHNA and CDR2 is YNFKEQ. J was trimmed by 4 bases and V by 0 bases; bases with no gene match: 6. For the CDR3, the DNA is TGTGCCAGCAGCCAAGAAATCTCACAGGGGGCAGATACGCAGTATTTT. Translation gives CASSQEISQGADTQYF.

The sample holds many counts of this clonotype. The chain has TRBV12-3 or TRBV12-4 and TRBJ1-6, with unresolved D. This CDR3 has 11 residues. V shed 3 bases and J shed 10 bases, with 4 bases lying between them. CDR3 sequence (DNA): TGTGCCAGCAGTTTTGGATCACCCCTCCACTTT. As protein: CASSFGSPLHF.

V usage is TRBV28 and J usage is TRBJ2-2, with D possibly matching TRBD2 (5 bases). CDR1 is MDHEN and CDR2 is SYDVKM in the germline V gene. V was trimmed by 3 bases and J by 7 bases, leaving 12 bases between them. This CDR3 contains 14 residues. CDR3 amino acids: CASSFWTSHGELFF. CDR3 nucleotides: TGTGCCAGCAGTTTCTGGACTTCCCACGGGGAGCTGTTTTTT.

This clonotype has at least ten counts. The CDR3 DNA reads TGTGCCAGCAGCGTCGGGACAGGGGTCACAGATACGCAGTATTTT. This gives the protein CASSVGTGVTDTQYF. The V and J genes are TRBV9 and TRBJ2-3, with 10 positions matching TRBD1. The CDR3 consists of 15 residues. V shed 2 bases, J shed 2 bases, and the junction held 2 bases outside the gene matches. CDR1 and CDR2 (germline): SGDLS, YYNGEE.

This clonotype was seen repeatedly, ten times or more. The chain links TRBV12-3 or TRBV12-4 to TRBJ2-5; 7 bases are a match to TRBD2. J lost 5 bases, V lost 3 bases, and 3 bases had no gene match. The CDR3 spans 13 residues. The CDR3 loop reads CASSLERGETQYF. The CDR3 DNA is TGTGCCAGCAGTTTGGAGCGGGGTGAGACCCAGTACTTC.

This clonotype was observed many times. The chain has TRBV6-1 and TRBJ1-2; D is unclear. Germline V gene data show CDR1 as MNHNS and CDR2 as SASEGT. Deletions cut 3 bases from V and 0 bases from J, with 11 bases between. The CDR3 totals 15 residues. The CDR3 DNA sequence: TGTGCCAGCAGTGACACCGGGGAAGCTAACTATGGCTACACCTTC. As protein: CASSDTGEANYGYTF.

This clonotype was found a few times. The junction shows a germline mismatch at one end, possibly a read error. The V gene is TRBV30, the J gene TRBJ1-6; D might be TRBD1 (5 bases). The CDR3 extends over 14 amino acids. CDR1 and CDR2 (germline): GTSNPN, SVGIG (reference sequence). CDR3 protein: CACTSGPYNSLLHF. For the CDR3, the DNA is TGTGCCTGTACTTCGGGACCGTATAATTCACTCCTCCACTTT.

This clonotype showed up many times. CDR3 loop: CASTTMTANKAFF. For the CDR3, the DNA is TGTGCCAGCACTACTATGACAGCAAACAAAGCTTTCTTT. The chain has TRBV12-3 or TRBV12-4 and TRBJ1-1, with D possibly TRBD1 on 5 matching bases. Trimming stripped 7 bases from V and 9 bases from J, with 18 bases between. The CDR3 has 13 amino acids.

This clonotype was counted many times. The chain recombines TRBV5-4 with TRBJ1-1; no definite D call. CDR3 length equals 15 residues. CDR1 is SGHNT, CDR2 YYREEE, per germline (reference sequence). Deletions cut 4 bases from V and 2 bases from J, with 15 bases between. CDR3: CASSANRYLNTEAFF. The CDR3 DNA reads TGTGCCAGCAGCGCCAACAGATACCTAAACACTGAAGCTTTCTTT.

This clonotype was recorded only once. The CDR3 sequence: CASRNIARDGNTGELFF. The DNA of the CDR3 is TGCGCCAGCCGGAATATCGCCCGGGACGGGAACACCGGGGAGCTGTTTTTT. The V and J genes are TRBV4-1 and TRBJ2-2; D is perhaps TRBD1 or TRBD2 (5 bases each). This CDR3 spans 17 amino acids. Trimming pared 8 bases from V and 1 base from J, leaving 20 bases between. The germline V gene encodes CDR1 MGHRA and CDR2 YSYEKL.

This clonotype was recorded many times. V is TRBV12-3 or TRBV12-4 and J is TRBJ2-7; 9 nucleotides agree with TRBD1. The V and J ends lost 5 bases and 4 bases, in that order; junction bases with no gene match: 9. The length of the CDR3 is 15 residues. CDR3 amino acids: CASSRDRAFGYEQYF. The CDR3 coding sequence is TGTGCCAGCAGTAGGGACAGGGCGTTTGGTTACGAGCAGTACTTC.

This chain links TRBV28 with TRBJ2-7, with D possibly being TRBD1 (6 bases). CDR3 length: 15 residues. Trimming cost V 6 bases and J 3 bases, with 18 bases left between them. Germline V gene data show CDR1 as MDHEN and CDR2 as SYDVKM. The CDR3 sequence: CASSRSMDRDYEQYF. Written as DNA, the CDR3 is TGTGCCAGCAGCCGATCTATGGACAGAGACTACGAGCAGTACTTC.

This clonotype was seen only a few times. The chain is built from TRBV18 and TRBJ2-5; unclear D gene. CDR3 size: 11 residues. Trimming cost V 2 bases and J 9 bases, with 7 bases left between them. From germline, CDR1 is KGHSH and CDR2 LQKENI. DNA of the CDR3: TGTGCCAGCTCACCAGAAGCCGCCCAGTACTTC. Its translation is CASSPEAAQYF.

The CDR3 DNA reads TGTGCCAGCTCACCCCAGGGGACAGGGGGCGAGCAGTACTTC. Translated: CASSPQGTGGEQYF. The V gene is TRBV18, the J gene TRBJ2-7; 11 bases map to TRBD1. V lost 3 bases and J lost 6; bases outside the gene matches: 4. This CDR3 is built from 14 residues. CDR1 KGHSH and CDR2 LQKENI come from the germline V gene.

At least ten counts were recorded for this clonotype. CDR3 coding DNA: TGCGCCAGCAGCCAAGCCCCTTCTTCCAATGAGCAGTTCTTC. It codes for CASSQAPSSNEQFF. The genes are TRBV4-1 and TRBJ2-1; no firm D call. Trimming removed 1 base at V and 6 bases at J, with 10 bases between. Germline loops: CDR1 MGHRA, CDR2 YSYEKL. The CDR3 has 14 residues.

This clonotype was counted a few times. The V call is TRBV20-1, the J call TRBJ2-2; D call uncertain. V was cut by 2 bases and J by 1 base, with 14 bases left in between. The CDR3 contains 16 residues. The germline gives CDR1 DFQATT, CDR2 SNEGSKA (reference sequence). The CDR3 nucleotides are TGCAGTGCTAGAAGGTTCGGGCAGTTGAACACCGGGGAGCTGTTTTTT. It specifies CSARRFGQLNTGELFF.

The rearrangement joins TRBV6-5 to TRBJ1-1, with 7 nucleotides matching TRBD1. The trim removed 0 bases at V and 4 bases at J, leaving 5 bases unmatched. The germline V gene encodes CDR1 MNHEY and CDR2 SVGAGI. This CDR3 contains 15 residues. The CDR3 sequence is CASSYSSRGITEAFF. The CDR3 DNA reads as TGTGCCAGCAGTTACTCGAGCAGGGGGATCACTGAAGCTTTCTTT.

The chain carries TRBV6-1 and TRBJ1-5; no definite D call. The CDR3 covers 14 residues. V was cut by 2 bases and J by 0 bases, with 5 bases left in between. Germline V gives CDR1 MNHNS, CDR2 SASEGT. In nucleotides, the CDR3 is TGTGCCAGCAGTGAATCAGCTAGCAATCAGCCCCAGCATTTT. Amino acid sequence: CASSESASNQPQHF.

This clonotype occurred many times. The rearrangement joins TRBV7-9 to TRBJ2-5, with a tentative D call TRBD2 (6 bases). The V gene lost 4 bases and the J gene lost 1 base, with 16 bases spanning the gap. Germline CDR1 and CDR2: SEHNR and FQNEAQ (reference sequence). The CDR3 covers 16 residues. The CDR3 sequence is CASSSLAMTLQETQYF. CDR3 bases: TGTGCCAGCAGCTCACTAGCTATGACGCTCCAAGAGACCCAGTACTTC.